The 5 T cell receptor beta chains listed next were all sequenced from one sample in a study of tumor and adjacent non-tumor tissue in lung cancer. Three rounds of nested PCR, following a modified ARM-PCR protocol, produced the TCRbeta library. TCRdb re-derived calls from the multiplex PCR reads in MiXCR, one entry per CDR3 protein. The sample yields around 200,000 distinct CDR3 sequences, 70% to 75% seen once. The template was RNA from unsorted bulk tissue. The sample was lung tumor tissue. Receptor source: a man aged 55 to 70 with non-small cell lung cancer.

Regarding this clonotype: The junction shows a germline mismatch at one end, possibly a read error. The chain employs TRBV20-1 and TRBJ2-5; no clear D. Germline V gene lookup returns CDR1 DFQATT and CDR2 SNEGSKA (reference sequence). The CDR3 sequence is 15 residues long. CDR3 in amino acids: CSARDLRQAQETHYF. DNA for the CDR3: TGCAGTGCTAGAGATCTGCGGCAGGCTCAAGAGACCCACTACTTC.

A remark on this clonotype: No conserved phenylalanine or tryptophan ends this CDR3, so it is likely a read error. The CDR3 bases are TGTGCCAACAGTAATACAGGGACGGGCAATCAGCCCCAGCATCTT. This translates into CANSNTGTGNQPQHL. The chain recombines TRBV6-5 with TRBJ1-5; possibly TRBD1 for D (6 bases). CDR3 length equals 15 residues. The germline gives CDR1 MNHEY, CDR2 SVGAGI.

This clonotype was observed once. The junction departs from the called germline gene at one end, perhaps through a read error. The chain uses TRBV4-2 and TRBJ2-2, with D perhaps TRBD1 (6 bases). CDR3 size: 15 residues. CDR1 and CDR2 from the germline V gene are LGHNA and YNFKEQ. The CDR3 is CASSQGAGDTGELFF. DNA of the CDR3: TGTGCCAGCAGTCAAGGGGCAGGGGACACCGGGGAGCTGTTTTTT.

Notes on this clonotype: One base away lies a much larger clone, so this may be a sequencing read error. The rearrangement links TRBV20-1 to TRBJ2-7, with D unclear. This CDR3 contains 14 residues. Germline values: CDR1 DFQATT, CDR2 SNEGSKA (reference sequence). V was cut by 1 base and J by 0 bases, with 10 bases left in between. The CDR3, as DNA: TGCAGTGCTAGAGTGAAGTGGCCCTCCTACGAGCAGTACTTC. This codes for CSARVKWPSYEQYF.

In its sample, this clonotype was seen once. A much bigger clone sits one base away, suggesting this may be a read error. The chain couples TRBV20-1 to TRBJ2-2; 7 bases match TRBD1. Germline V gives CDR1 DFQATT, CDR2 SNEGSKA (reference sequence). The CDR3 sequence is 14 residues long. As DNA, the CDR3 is TGCAGAGCTGTAAGGGGGCAACGGACCGGGGAGCTGTTTTTT. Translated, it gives CRAVRGQRTGELFF.